This TCR beta chain appears in the sequencing data of a study of regulatory T cells in long-lasting Graves disease. Study-level results: Less diverse TCR repertoires were seen in persistent Graves' patients than in newly diagnosed ones.

Arm-PCR of CDR3 regions with iRepertoire HTBI primers generated TCR beta libraries. TCRdb re-called the multiplex PCR reads through MiXCR, storing one row per CDR3 protein. The sample carries roughly 410,000 distinct CDR3 sequences, over 14% recorded once. Trimming pared 4 bases from V and 4 bases from J, leaving 10 bases between. Germline CDR1 and CDR2: LGHDT and YNNKEL (reference sequence). CDR3 length: 14 amino acids. Time point indicated: newly diagnosed GD, antithyroid drugs for less than 3 months. The TCR library used RNA extracted from PBMCs. Note on this clonotype: The antigen remains undetermined.

The sample was also reused in another study, on T cells in Graves' hyperthyroidism and ophthalmopathy.

J is TRBJ2-2 and V is TRBV3-1; perhaps TRBD2 as D (6 bases). Sequencing was performed on peripheral blood mononuclear cells (PBMCs), taken at new diagnosis, from a patient treated with antithyroid drugs. This clonotype was sampled from a woman in her 40s with Graves disease. The CDR3 reads CASSLPSVTGELFF. The CDR3 nucleotides are TGTGCCAGCAGCCTTCCTAGCGTCACCGGGGAGCTGTTTTTT.